The next 18 T cell receptor beta chains were all read from a single sample in a study of blood T cell repertoires in COVID-19. Profiling relied on immunoSEQ multiplex PCR, and the TCRdb table lists in-frame clones only, not all of them. The sample carries roughly 27,000 clones, about 80% recorded once. Source material: peripheral blood. The receptors originated from a woman between 70 and 85 years old with acute or convalescent COVID-19.

The V call is TRBV12-5, the J call TRBJ2-5; 7 nucleotides align to TRBD2. The trim removed 6 bases at V and 7 bases at J, leaving 8 bases unmatched. This CDR3 contains 13 residues. Germline-derived CDR1 and CDR2 are LGHNT and FRNRAP. The CDR3 loop reads CASGAGTMGTQYF. CDR3 DNA: TGTGCTAGTGGAGCCGGGACTATGGGGACCCAGTACTTC.

V is TRBV7-2 and J is TRBJ2-3; D is possibly TRBD2 (6 bases). The CDR3 totals 18 residues. Trimming removed 1 base from V and 0 bases from J, with 17 bases in between. Germline V gene lookup returns CDR1 SGHTA and CDR2 FQGNSA. The CDR3 DNA sequence: TGTGCCAGCAGCTTAGAGGCGGGGATCCCCCTTAGCACAGATACGCAGTATTTT. Its protein product is CASSLEAGIPLSTDTQYF.

This clone occurred a few times. The chain has TRBV6-2 or TRBV6-3 and TRBJ1-5; D might be TRBD1 (5 bases). CDR3 length equals 14 residues. Germline V CDR1 and CDR2: MNHEY, SVGEGT. V lost 2 bases and J 5 bases, leaving 10 bases between the germline ends. This CDR3 is CASSYVSGDQPQHF. As DNA, the CDR3 is TGTGCCAGCAGTTACGTTTCGGGGGATCAGCCCCAGCATTTT.

This clone appeared a few times. The chain employs TRBV12-3 or TRBV12-4 and TRBJ1-6; D perhaps matches TRBD1 (5 bases). Trimming removed 4 bases from V and 7 bases from J, with 8 bases in between. The CDR3 has 13 amino acids. CDR3 sequence (DNA): TGTGCCAGCAGTTACGGGGGGAATTCACCCCTCCACTTT. Encoded protein: CASSYGGNSPLHF.

The V and J genes are TRBV5-4 and TRBJ2-1, with D maybe TRBD1 (5 bases). CDR3 length: 16 amino acids. Trimming left V 0 bases short and J 2 bases short, with 12 bases between. Germline-derived CDR1 and CDR2 are SGHNT and YYREEE (reference sequence). The CDR3 reads CASSLASGKTYNEQFF. The CDR3 DNA reads as TGTGCCAGCAGCTTGGCGTCAGGGAAAACCTACAATGAGCAGTTCTTC.

This clone was detected ten times or more. The chain joins TRBV7-2 to TRBJ2-5, with TRBD2 as a possible D gene (7 bases). The germline V and J ends were trimmed by 1 base and 1 base, with 13 bases remaining between them. From germline, CDR1 is SGHTA and CDR2 FQGNSA. The CDR3 consists of 16 residues. The CDR3 nucleotides are TGTGCCAGCAGCTTAGGGTCTGCGGGGGCCCAAGAGACCCAGTACTTC. Its translation: CASSLGSAGAQETQYF.

V usage is TRBV4-2 and J usage is TRBJ2-7; unclear D gene. CDR1 and CDR2 (germline): LGHNA, YNFKEQ. This CDR3 comprises 16 residues. V shed 0 bases and J shed 5 bases, with 17 bases lying between them. This chain's CDR3 is CASSQEESGPWHEQYF. DNA for the CDR3: TGTGCCAGCAGCCAAGAGGAGTCCGGCCCCTGGCACGAGCAGTACTTC.

The chain couples TRBV19 to TRBJ1-2; tentatively, D is TRBD1 (6 bases). Germline V gene sequence: CDR1 LNHDA, CDR2 SQIVND (reference sequence). The V end lost 2 bases, the J end lost 6 bases, and 10 bases lay between the germline ends. The CDR3 length is 13 residues. In DNA form, the CDR3 reads TGTGCCAGTAGTATAATTACAGGGCATGGCTACACCTTC. It codes for CASSIITGHGYTF.

V gene TRBV30 combines with J gene TRBJ1-4; D may be TRBD1 (5 bases). CDR1 and CDR2 from the germline V gene are GTSNPN and SVGIG (reference sequence). V shed 7 bases and J shed 8 bases, with 17 bases lying between them. The CDR3 runs 13 residues. The CDR3 spells CAYNSGGKEKLFF. CDR3 sequence (DNA): TGTGCCTACAATTCCGGGGGGAAGGAAAAACTGTTTTTT. Complete variable domain (other parts from reference TRBV30 and TRBJ1-4): SQTIHQWPATLVQPVGSPLSLECTVEGTSNPNLYWYRQAAGRGLQLLFYSVGIGQISSEVPQNLSASRPQDRQFILSSKKLLLSDSGFYLCAYNSGGKEKLFFGSGTQLSVL.

V is TRBV9 and J is TRBJ1-6; TRBD1 is a possible D gene (6 bases). The V gene's germline CDR1 is SGDLS and CDR2 YYNGEE. Trimming shortened V by 0 bases and J by 3 bases, and 7 bases separated the two germline ends. The CDR3 extends over 15 amino acids. CDR3 protein: CASSVAGDYNSPLHF. In DNA form, the CDR3 reads TGTGCCAGCAGCGTAGCAGGGGACTATAATTCACCCCTCCACTTT. The whole variable domain, filled in from reference TRBV9 and TRBJ1-6, reads DSGVTQTPKHLITATGQRVTLRCSPRSGDLSVYWYQQSLDQGLQFLIQYYNGEERAKGNILERFSAQQFPDLHSELNLSSLELGDSALYFCASSVAGDYNSPLHFGNGTRLTVT.

This chain joins TRBV19 and TRBJ2-5; 10 bases are a match to TRBD2. V shed 5 bases, J shed 2 bases, and the junction held 11 bases outside the gene matches. The CDR3 is 17 residues long. The germline V gene encodes CDR1 LNHDA and CDR2 SQIVND (reference sequence). DNA of the CDR3: TGTGCCAGTAGTGCGCGTCACCTAGCGGGGGTACAAGAGACCCAGTACTTC. Its protein product is CASSARHLAGVQETQYF.

This clone showed up just a few times. This sequence joins TRBV3-1 (or the pseudogene TRBV3-2) and TRBJ2-7; unclear D gene. Germline lookup yields CDR1 LGHDT and CDR2 YNNKEL (reference sequence). This CDR3 spans 13 amino acids. With 4 bases removed from V and 4 bases from J, the gap between germline ends came to 11 bases. CDR3: CASSRSTTYEQYF. The CDR3 DNA reads TGTGCCAGCAGCCGTTCGACAACTTACGAGCAGTACTTC.

J is TRBJ2-6 and V is TRBV28; D may be TRBD1 (6 bases). Germline V CDR1 and CDR2: MDHEN, SYDVKM. Trimming took off 7 bases at V and 4 bases at J, with 20 bases between the two ends. The CDR3 is 17 amino acids. CDR3 coding DNA: TGTGCCAGCAAACCCATAGGGGGTTTGCGCGGGGCCAACGTCCTGACTTTC. Its protein is CASKPIGGLRGANVLTF.

This chain links TRBV6-6 with TRBJ1-6; 9 bases map to TRBD1. Per the germline V gene, CDR1 is MNHNY and CDR2 is SVGAGI (reference sequence). The V and J ends lost 6 bases and 13 bases, in that order; junction bases with no gene match: 13. This CDR3 comprises 15 residues. The CDR3 spells CASRIPGQGASPLHF. CDR3 nucleotides: TGTGCCAGCAGGATCCCGGGACAGGGTGCATCTCCCCTCCACTTT.

The chain employs TRBV21-1 and TRBJ2-7; the table gives TRBD1 as D, unverified against the DNA. TRBV21-1 is labeled a pseudogene. The CDR3 contains 16 residues. The CDR3 loop is CASSKSTRGQKYEQYF. The CDR3, as DNA: TGTGCCAGCAGCAAATCGACCAGGGGACAAAAATACGAGCAGTACTTC.

V and J are TRBV19 and TRBJ2-7; TRBD1 aligns across 10 bases. From germline, CDR1 is LNHDA and CDR2 SQIVND (reference sequence). This CDR3 is 15 amino acids long. J was trimmed by 1 base and V by 4 bases; bases with no gene match: 4. CDR3 nucleotide sequence: TGTGCCAGTAGTAGCGGACAGGGGGGTTCCTACGAGCAGTACTTC. It specifies CASSSGQGGSYEQYF.

This sequence joins TRBV5-1 and TRBJ2-1; 7 bases fit TRBD2. From germline, CDR1 is SGHRS and CDR2 YFSETQ. This CDR3 contains 15 residues. V was pared by 0 bases and J by 8 bases, with 8 bases of the junction left unmatched. CDR3 loop: CASSLGSLASYEQFF. For the CDR3, the DNA is TGCGCCAGCAGCTTGGGATCACTAGCGTCCTATGAGCAGTTCTTC. The full variable domain, completed using reference TRBV5-1 and TRBJ2-1, is KAGVTQTPRYLIKTRGQQVTLSCSPISGHRSVSWYQQTPGQGLQFLFEYFSETQRNKGNFPGRFSGRQFSNSRSEMNVSTLELGDSALYLCASSLGSLASYEQFFGPGTRLTVL.

V and J are TRBV19 and TRBJ2-1, with D uncertain. The germline V gene has CDR1 LNHDA and CDR2 SQIVND (reference sequence). Trimming removed 5 bases from V and 5 bases from J, with 16 bases in between. The CDR3 totals 15 residues. CDR3 protein: CASSPNYRSDNEQFF. The CDR3 bases are TGTGCCAGTAGTCCAAACTATCGATCGGACAATGAGCAGTTCTTC.